This is a list of T cell receptor beta chains from one sample in a study of technical replicates of blood from a handful of donors. Profiled with immunoSEQ multiplex PCR; TCRdb holds only in-frame clones, not every one. The table lists tens of thousands of clones, more than 80% of them singletons. Sample: T cells isolated from PBMCs. These receptors were taken from a human donor in good health. CDR3s include the opening cysteine and the closing phenylalanine or tryptophan. The D gene is left open where the match is weak. Size values are once, few and many counts, or a class for expanded clones, and some rows have none.

V: TRBV10-2; D: -; size: -; J: TRBJ1-1; DNA: TGCGCCAGCCGCCTAGGAGTTCGTGAAGCTTTCTTT; CDR3: CASRLGVREAFF
V: TRBV10-1; D: TRBD2; size: -; J: TRBJ2-2; DNA: TGCGCCAGCAGTGAGTCCGGGGGGGTAGCGAACACCGGGGAGCTGTTTTTT; CDR3: CASSESGGVANTGELFF
V: TRBV4-1; D: -; size: -; J: TRBJ1-1; DNA: TGCGCCAGCAGCCAAGTGACACTGAACACTGAAGCTTTCTTT; CDR3: CASSQVTLNTEAFF
V: TRBV7-8; D: TRBD2; size: -; J: TRBJ2-3; DNA: TGTGCCAGCAGCGCAACTAGCGGGAGCACAGATACGCAGTATTTT; CDR3: CASSATSGSTDTQYF
V: TRBV4-1; D: -; size: -; J: TRBJ2-1; DNA: TGCGCCAGCAGCCTCCTACGGAATGAGCAGTTCTTC; CDR3: CASSLLRNEQFF
V: TRBV7-3; D: -; size: -; J: TRBJ2-7; DNA: TGTGCCAGCAGCTTAGCGGGAGAGGGTGGGACAACCGAGCAGTACTTC; CDR3: CASSLAGEGGTTEQYF
V: TRBV9; D: -; size: -; J: TRBJ1-6; DNA: TGTGCCAGCAGCGTAGTGCCCGGAGTAAATTCACCCCTCCACTTT; CDR3: CASSVVPGVNSPLHF
V: TRBV4-1; D: TRBD1; size: -; J: TRBJ1-2; DNA: TGCGCCAGCAGCCAACTTACGAAGGGACAGGGGGGCGGCTACACCTTC; CDR3: CASSQLTKGQGGGYTF
V: TRBV19; D: -; size: -; J: TRBJ2-3; DNA: TGTGCCAGTAGCCAACGTACGACTAGCACAGATACGCAGTATTTT; CDR3: CASSQRTTSTDTQYF
V: TRBV18; D: -; size: -; J: TRBJ1-4; DNA: TGTGCCAGCTCACCCAGGAGCGGGGACGAAAAACTGTTTTTT; CDR3: CASSPRSGDEKLFF
V: TRBV6-1; D: TRBD2; size: -; J: TRBJ2-1; DNA: TGTGCCACACACCCTAGCGGGGTGTACAATGAGCAGTTCTTC; CDR3: CATHPSGVYNEQFF
V: TRBV2; D: -; size: -; J: TRBJ1-3; DNA: TGTGCCAGCAGTGACCAGGGAAGCTCTGGAAACACCATATATTTT; CDR3: CASSDQGSSGNTIYF
V: TRBV5-4; D: -; size: -; J: TRBJ2-3; DNA: TGTGCCAGCAGCTCGGACAACACAGATACGCAGTATTTT; CDR3: CASSSDNTDTQYF
V: TRBV11-2; D: -; size: -; J: TRBJ2-7; DNA: TGTGCCAGCAGCTTTTACCGGGATCGACCGTACTTC; CDR3: CASSFYRDRPYF
V: TRBV7-3; D: -; size: -; J: TRBJ1-5; DNA: TGTGCCAGCAGCTTAAGCAGGGGTCAGCCCCAGCATTTT; CDR3: CASSLSRGQPQHF
V: TRBV6-1; D: TRBD1; size: -; J: TRBJ1-4; DNA: TGTGCCAGCAGTGAAGACAGGGGCCATGCAACTAATGAAAAACTGTTTTTT; CDR3: CASSEDRGHATNEKLFF
V: TRBV10-2; D: -; size: -; J: TRBJ2-3; DNA: TGCGCCAGCAGTGAAGGAGCTTTTCAACAGGGAGATACGCAGTATTTT; CDR3: CASSEGAFQQGDTQYF
V: TRBV6-1; D: -; size: -; J: TRBJ2-7; DNA: TGTGCCAGCAGCCTCTCGTCTGCAGGCTCCTACGAGCAGTACTTC; CDR3: CASSLSSAGSYEQYF
V: TRBV4-1; D: TRBD1; size: -; J: TRBJ2-7; DNA: TGCGCCAGCAGCACCTTCCCAGGGGGAAGAATCTACGAGCAGTACTTC; CDR3: CASSTFPGGRIYEQYF
V: TRBV23-1; D: -; size: -; J: TRBJ2-7; DNA: TGCGCCAGCAGTCTTTGCCGAGACAGCAGCTACGAGCAGTACTTC; CDR3: CASSLCRDSSYEQYF
V: TRBV6-5; D: -; size: -; J: TRBJ2-2; DNA: TGTGCCAGCAGCTCTCGCAGGGGGAACACCGGGGAGCTGTTTTTT; CDR3: CASSSRRGNTGELFF
V: TRBV2; D: TRBD1; size: once; J: TRBJ2-5; DNA: TGTGCCAGCAGCCCACAGGGGGAAGAGACCCAGTACTTC; CDR3: CASSPQGEETQYF
V: TRBV28; D: -; size: -; J: TRBJ2-2; DNA: TGTGCCAGCGAGTTAGGGCGTAGCGCGAACACCGGGGAGCTGTTTTTT; CDR3: CASELGRSANTGELFF
V: TRBV6-1; D: -; size: -; J: TRBJ2-3; DNA: TGTGCCAGCAGTGAACCCCTACAGGGTTCTAGCACAGATACGCAGTATTTT; CDR3: CASSEPLQGSSTDTQYF
V: TRBV19; D: -; size: -; J: TRBJ2-7; DNA: TGTGCCAGTAGTAAGGGGTACGAGCAGTACTTC; CDR3: CASSKGYEQYF
V: TRBV15; D: TRBD1; size: -; J: TRBJ2-2; DNA: TGTGCCACCAGCAGAGTCCCCCCACAGGGGGACACCGGGGAGCTGTTTTTT; CDR3: CATSRVPPQGDTGELFF
V: TRBV28; D: TRBD1; size: once; J: TRBJ1-2; DNA: TGTGCCAGCAACCCCCGGGACAGTCTCTCCTATGGCTACACCTTC; CDR3: CASNPRDSLSYGYTF
V: TRBV10-3; D: -; size: -; J: TRBJ1-1; DNA: TGTGCCATCAGTTACAGGGTTAACACTGAAGCTTTCTTT; CDR3: CAISYRVNTEAFF
V: TRBV6-1; D: -; size: -; J: TRBJ2-1; DNA: TGTGCCAGCAGTGAAGTTGCGGGGCAGGCCTTCTCCTACAATGAGCAGTTCTTC; CDR3: CASSEVAGQAFSYNEQFF
V: TRBV25-1; D: TRBD2; size: -; J: TRBJ2-3; DNA: TGTGCCAGCAGTGCGGGGGGTACCCCAGATACGCAGTATTTT; CDR3: CASSAGGTPDTQYF
V: TRBV7-8; D: -; size: -; J: TRBJ1-5; DNA: TGTGCCAGCAGCTTAGAAGGAGGTCGCTATAGCAATCAGCCCCAGCATTTT; CDR3: CASSLEGGRYSNQPQHF
V: TRBV9; D: -; size: -; J: TRBJ2-3; DNA: TGTGCCAGCAGCGTCGGTCCACTTAGCACAGATACGCAGTATTTT; CDR3: CASSVGPLSTDTQYF
V: TRBV19; D: -; size: -; J: TRBJ1-1; DNA: TGTGCCAGCGCAACTACGGGGGACGAAGCTTTCTTT; CDR3: CASATTGDEAFF
V: TRBV5-4; D: -; size: -; J: TRBJ2-5; DNA: TGTGCCAGCAGCGGTTGGGCGCTGGGAGGAGAGACCCAGTACTTC; CDR3: CASSGWALGGETQYF
V: TRBV4-2; D: TRBD1; size: -; J: TRBJ2-2; DNA: TGTGCCAGCAGCCAACTACTTGACTTTGACAGGGTCGACACCGGGGAGCTGTTTTTT; CDR3: CASSQLLDFDRVDTGELFF
V: TRBV5-1; D: -; size: -; J: TRBJ2-5; DNA: TGCGCCAGGGGAAAAAGAAAGGTTGAGGACTTAGTAGAGACCCAGTACTTC; CDR3: CARGKRKVEDLVETQYF
V: TRBV4-1; D: TRBD2; size: -; J: TRBJ2-2; DNA: TGCGCCAGCAGCCTCGGACTAGCGGAAACCGGGGAGCTGTTTTTT; CDR3: CASSLGLAETGELFF
V: TRBV13; D: TRBD2; size: -; J: TRBJ2-7; DNA: TGTGCCAGCAGCGTACGACTAGCTATATACGGGTACGAGCAGTACTTC; CDR3: CASSVRLAIYGYEQYF
V: TRBV15; D: TRBD2; size: -; J: TRBJ2-3; DNA: TGTGCCACCAGCAGAGATGGGGAACTAGCGGGAGGACCATATAGCACAGATACGCAGTATTTT; CDR3: CATSRDGELAGGPYSTDTQYF
V: TRBV4-1; D: TRBD2; size: once; J: TRBJ2-1; DNA: TGCGCCAGCAGGCACATCTGGTCTTTAGGGAGCGGGGCGTCCTACAATGAGCAGTTCTTC; CDR3: CASRHIWSLGSGASYNEQFF
V: TRBV23-1; D: TRBD2; size: few; J: TRBJ2-5; DNA: TGCGCCAGCAGTCAATCTTCGAGGGAGGGGAAAGGGACCCAGTACTTC; CDR3: CASSQSSREGKGTQYF
V: TRBV7-9; D: -; size: -; J: TRBJ1-2; DNA: TGTGCCAGCAGCTTAGGTTCGGGACAAGACTATGGCTACACCTTC; CDR3: CASSLGSGQDYGYTF
V: TRBV6-5; D: TRBD1; size: once; J: TRBJ2-7; DNA: TGTGCCAGCAGTTACGTTCCGGGACAGGATCCCTACGAGCAGTACTTC; CDR3: CASSYVPGQDPYEQYF
V: TRBV28; D: -; size: -; J: TRBJ1-5; DNA: TGTGCCAGCAGTTTCCCATGGACATGGGGCAATCAGCCCCAGCATTTT; CDR3: CASSFPWTWGNQPQHF
V: TRBV5-1; D: -; size: few; J: TRBJ1-1; DNA: TGCGCCAGCAGCCCCCAGGGGTCGTACACTGAAGCTTTCTTT; CDR3: CASSPQGSYTEAFF
V: TRBV11-1; D: TRBD2; size: -; J: TRBJ2-1; DNA: TGTGCCAGCAGCCCGGGACTAGCGGGAAGGAATGAGCAGTTCTTC; CDR3: CASSPGLAGRNEQFF
V: TRBV2; D: -; size: -; J: TRBJ2-2; DNA: TGTGCCAGCACACCCTCTACGAACACCGGGGAGCTGTTTTTT; CDR3: CASTPSTNTGELFF
V: TRBV28; D: TRBD2; size: once; J: TRBJ2-1; DNA: TGTGCCAGCAGTCTAATGAGCGGGGGCACCTACAATGAGCAGTTCTTC; CDR3: CASSLMSGGTYNEQFF
V: TRBV29-1; D: TRBD1; size: -; J: TRBJ1-2; DNA: TGCAGCGTTGATGGGGACAGGGGGTGCTACACCTTC; CDR3: CSVDGDRGCYTF
V: TRBV7-9; D: -; size: -; J: TRBJ1-4; DNA: TGTGCCAGCAAGGGGGATACAACTAATGAAAAACTGTTTTTT; CDR3: CASKGDTTNEKLFF
V: TRBV6-1; D: TRBD2; size: -; J: TRBJ2-7; DNA: TGTGCCATCAGCTTAGCGGGACCTTACGAGCAGTACTTC; CDR3: CAISLAGPYEQYF
V: TRBV2; D: -; size: -; J: TRBJ2-1; DNA: TGTGCCAGCAGTGAAGGTATAGGGGGCGGGGAGTTCTTC; CDR3: CASSEGIGGGEFF